These T cell receptor beta chains were read from a single sample in a study of shared clonotypes between healthy human individuals. The method was immunoSEQ multiplex PCR; TCRdb's version includes in-frame clones alone and lacks a portion of them. The data show 1.5 million to 2.5 million clones, with about 95% seen just once and roughly 1.2% held by the top ten. The specimen sequenced was naive CD8+ T cells sorted from blood. These receptors were taken from a man aged 18 to 30 in good health. CDR3s include the opening cysteine and the closing phenylalanine or tryptophan. A D gene is named only where the DNA matches it firmly. Part of the rows lack a size; the others show once, few, many or a class for expanded clones.

clone_size	v_call	j_call	d_call	cdr3_nt	cdr3_aa
NA	TRBV6-1	TRBJ2-2	NA	TGTGCCAGCAGTCCGGGCTTCGGGGAGCTGTTTTTT	CASSPGFGELFF
NA	TRBV6-1	TRBJ1-1	TRBD1	TGTGCCAGCAGTCCGACAGGGGGTCTGAACACTGAAGCTTTCTTT	CASSPTGGLNTEAFF
NA	TRBV27	TRBJ1-6	TRBD1	TGTGCCAGCAGTTTGGGGACAGATAATTCACCCCTCCACTTT	CASSLGTDNSPLHF
NA	TRBV9	TRBJ2-7	NA	TGTGCCAGCAGCGTAGAAGCAAGTTACGAGCAGTACTTC	CASSVEASYEQYF
NA	TRBV6-5	TRBJ2-7	NA	TGTGCCAGCGCCAATGAGGACGAGCAGTACTTC	CASANEDEQYF
NA	TRBV4-3	TRBJ2-3	NA	TGCGCCAGCAGCCAACTTCCCGGGGTCGACACAGATACGCAGTATTTT	CASSQLPGVDTDTQYF
NA	TRBV4-1	TRBJ2-1	NA	TGCGCCAGCAGCCAAGATCCTAGTGGGGTCAATGAGCAGTTCTTC	CASSQDPSGVNEQFF
NA	TRBV2	TRBJ2-7	NA	TGTGCCAGCAGTGAAGGGGAAGTAAAATTATACGAGCAGTACTTC	CASSEGEVKLYEQYF
NA	TRBV29-1	TRBJ2-3	NA	TGCAGCGTTTTATCAGATACGCAGTATTTT	CSVLSDTQYF
NA	TRBV28	TRBJ2-7	NA	TGTGCCAGCAGTTTCCCTCCCGAGCAGTACTTC	CASSFPPEQYF
NA	TRBV4-1	TRBJ2-5	NA	TGCGCCAGCAGCGCGCCCGGGACTCATGAAGAGACCCAGTACTTC	CASSAPGTHEETQYF
NA	TRBV4-1	TRBJ2-1	TRBD1	TGCGCCAGCAGCCTCGCTCCGGGACAGGGGGCTTCCTACAATGAGCAGTTCTTC	CASSLAPGQGASYNEQFF
once	TRBV29-1	TRBJ2-1	TRBD2	TGCAGCGTGACTCCTAGCGGAGGTACCTACAATGAGCAGTTCTTC	CSVTPSGGTYNEQFF
NA	TRBV19	TRBJ2-1	NA	TGTGCCAGTAGCTCCTCCGGCTCCTACAATGAGCAGTTCTTC	CASSSSGSYNEQFF
NA	TRBV7-9	TRBJ2-2	TRBD1	TGTGCCAGCAGCTCTGGACAGGGGACGAACACCGGGGAGCTGTTTTTT	CASSSGQGTNTGELFF
NA	TRBV30	TRBJ1-4	NA	TGTGCCTGGAGTCTATCGGGGAATGAAAAACTGTTTTTT	CAWSLSGNEKLFF
NA	TRBV5-8	TRBJ2-2	TRBD1	TGTGCCAGCAGCTTGACAGGGGGACGCGCCACCGGGGAGCTGTTTTTT	CASSLTGGRATGELFF
NA	TRBV11-3	TRBJ1-1	NA	TGTGCCAGCAGCTTAGACGGGCGGGTCAGGGAGACTGAAGCTTTCTTT	CASSLDGRVRETEAFF
NA	TRBV6-5	TRBJ2-1	NA	TGTGCCAGCAGACCGACTCTTATGAATGAGCAGTTCTTC	CASRPTLMNEQFF
NA	TRBV2	TRBJ1-1	NA	TGTGCCAGCAGTGAATGGCGGGGAGTCTGGTCTCTGGCTTTCTTT	CASSEWRGVWSLAFF
NA	TRBV27	TRBJ2-1	NA	TGTGCCAGCAGTCCCCAGGCAAGGGTCGATGAGCAGTTCTTC	CASSPQARVDEQFF
NA	TRBV29-1	TRBJ2-1	TRBD1	TGCAGCGTTGACCGGGACAGGGGTTATGAGCAGTTCTTC	CSVDRDRGYEQFF
NA	TRBV5-6	TRBJ2-7	TRBD2	TGTGCCAGCAGCTTAACTAGCGGGACCTACGAGCAGTACTTC	CASSLTSGTYEQYF
NA	TRBV7-9	TRBJ2-7	NA	TGTGCCAGCAGCTCGGTCCTCTCCTACGAGCAGTACTTC	CASSSVLSYEQYF